This T cell receptor (beta chain) comes out of a study of long-term antiretroviral therapy in people with HIV. Survey-level resolution applied to immunoSEQ assay v3.0. The assay was immunoSEQ multiplex PCR, and TCRdb's table has in-frame clones only and misses some. This sample has 10,000 or so clones, with around three quarters found just once. The CDR3 is made up of 13 amino acids. The V end lost 1 base, the J end lost 0 bases, and 3 bases lay between the germline ends. In germline, CDR1 is MGHRA, CDR2 YSYEKL. This specimen consisted of unsorted PBMCs, obtained 3.1 years before starting antiretroviral therapy. This clonotype was obtained from a man aged 40-49 years with HIV. This chain joins TRBV4-1 and TRBJ1-1; D is ambiguous. CDR3 bases: TGCGCCAGCAGCCAAGGAGTGAACACTGAAGCTTTCTTT. Residues: CASSQGVNTEAFF.